What follows are 2 T cell receptor beta chains derived from one specimen sequenced in a study of T-cell reconstitution after alpha-beta-depleted transplantation in children. TCRbeta library preparation incorporated unique molecular identifiers. A single record per CDR3 protein comes from TCRdb applying MiXCR to the PCR reads. The sample yields about 830,000 distinct CDR3 sequences, roughly 15% seen once. The sample was PBMCs, mostly from graft donor cells, taken 360 days after TCRalphabeta/CD19-depleted stem cell transplant. The origin of the receptors is a male patient younger than 18 who had a stem cell transplant for acute lymphoblastic leukemia, so the T cells may come from the graft donor.

The V call is TRBV15, the J call TRBJ2-7, with D possibly TRBD2 on 5 matching bases. The V gene lost 5 bases and the J gene lost 1 base, with 9 bases spanning the gap. This CDR3 is built from 13 residues. The germline V gene encodes CDR1 LNHNV and CDR2 YYDKDF (reference sequence). The CDR3 sequence: CATSEDLSYEQYF. In nucleotides, the CDR3 is TGTGCCACCAGCGAGGACTTGTCCTACGAGCAGTACTTC.

The chain has TRBV28 and TRBJ1-6; 7 bases fit TRBD1. The CDR3 has 20 residues. Germline CDR1 reads MDHEN; CDR2 reads SYDVKM. J lost 6 bases, V lost 3 bases, and 20 bases had no gene match. This CDR3 is CASSLGRRQDRERGNSPLHF. The CDR3, as DNA: TGTGCCAGCAGTTTGGGGAGGAGACAAGACAGGGAAAGGGGTAATTCACCCCTCCACTTT.